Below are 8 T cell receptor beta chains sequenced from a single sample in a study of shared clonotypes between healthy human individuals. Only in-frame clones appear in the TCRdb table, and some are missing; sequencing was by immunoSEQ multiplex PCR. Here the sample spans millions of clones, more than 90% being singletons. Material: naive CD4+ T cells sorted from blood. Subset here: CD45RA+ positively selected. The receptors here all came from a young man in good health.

CDR3 in DNA: TGTGCCAGCAGTTTGGGACAGGGGCATCAGTACTTC. This translates into CASSLGQGHQYF. The chain couples TRBV28 to TRBJ2-4, with TRBD1 identical over 10 bases. V was pared by 3 bases and J by 12 bases, with 2 bases of the junction left unmatched. The germline V gene encodes CDR1 MDHEN and CDR2 SYDVKM. The CDR3 runs 12 residues.

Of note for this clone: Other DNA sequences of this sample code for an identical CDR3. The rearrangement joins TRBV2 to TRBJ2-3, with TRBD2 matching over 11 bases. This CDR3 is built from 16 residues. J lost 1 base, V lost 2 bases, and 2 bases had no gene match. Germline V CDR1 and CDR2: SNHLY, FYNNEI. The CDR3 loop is CASSEQLAGGTDTQYF. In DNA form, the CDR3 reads TGTGCCAGCAGTGAACAACTAGCGGGGGGCACAGATACGCAGTATTTT.

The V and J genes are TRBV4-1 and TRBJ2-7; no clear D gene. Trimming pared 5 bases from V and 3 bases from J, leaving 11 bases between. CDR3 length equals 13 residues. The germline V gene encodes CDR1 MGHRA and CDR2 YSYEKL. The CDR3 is CASSSFPGYEQYF. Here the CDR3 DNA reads TGCGCCAGCAGCTCGTTCCCAGGCTACGAGCAGTACTTC.

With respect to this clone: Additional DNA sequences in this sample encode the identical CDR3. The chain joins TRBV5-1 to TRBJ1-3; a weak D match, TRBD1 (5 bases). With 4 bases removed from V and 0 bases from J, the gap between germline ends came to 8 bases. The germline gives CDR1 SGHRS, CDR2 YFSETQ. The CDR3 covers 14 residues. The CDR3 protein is CASSLGTSGNTIYF. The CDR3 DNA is TGCGCCAGCAGCCTCGGGACCTCTGGAAACACCATATATTTT.

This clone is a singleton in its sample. DNA of the CDR3: TGTGCCAGCAGCTTAGTACGGACTAGCGGGAGGGGACGAGAAAACATTCAGTACTTC. Amino acid sequence: CASSLVRTSGRGRENIQYF. V is TRBV7-2 and J is TRBJ2-4, with 15 bases identical to TRBD2. The germline V gene encodes CDR1 SGHTA and CDR2 FQGNSA. The CDR3 extends over 19 amino acids. Trimming took 1 base from V and 5 from J; bases not matched to a gene: 9.

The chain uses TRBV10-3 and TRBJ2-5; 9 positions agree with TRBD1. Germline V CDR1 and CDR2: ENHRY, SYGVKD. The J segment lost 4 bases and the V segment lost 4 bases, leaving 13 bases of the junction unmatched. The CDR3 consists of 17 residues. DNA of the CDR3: TGTGCCATCAGTGCCGTTCGCGGGGACAGGGTCTCAGAGACCCAGTACTTC. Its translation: CAISAVRGDRVSETQYF.

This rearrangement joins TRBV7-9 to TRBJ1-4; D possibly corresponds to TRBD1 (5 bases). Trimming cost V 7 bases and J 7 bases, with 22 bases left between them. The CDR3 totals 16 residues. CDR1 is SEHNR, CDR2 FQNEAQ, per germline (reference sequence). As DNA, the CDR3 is TGTGCCAGCACGACCTCAGGGAGGTCTAATTTTGAAAAACTGTTTTTT. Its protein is CASTTSGRSNFEKLFF.

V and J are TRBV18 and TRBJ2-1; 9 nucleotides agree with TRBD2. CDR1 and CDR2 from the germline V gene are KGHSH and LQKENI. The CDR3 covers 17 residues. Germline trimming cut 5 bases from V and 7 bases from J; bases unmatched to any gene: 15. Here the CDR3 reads CASSFSVAAGGQNEQFF. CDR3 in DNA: TGTGCCAGCTCATTTAGCGTGGCAGCGGGAGGTCAAAATGAGCAGTTCTTC.